The next 27 T cell receptor beta chains were all read from a single sample in a study of breast tumors, draining lymph nodes, adjacent tissues. TCRdb re-analysed the multiplex PCR reads in MiXCR, keeping a single row per CDR3 protein. The sample carries 130,000 or so distinct CDR3 sequences, about 20% recorded once. The lymph nodes were axillary draining lymph nodes from breast cancer patients. The source material was axillary lymph node tissue. The receptors shown here come from a female donor with breast cancer. Some clones in this sample may be carry-over from other donors' samples.

This clonotype was found many times. The chain joins TRBV5-1 to TRBJ2-1; 7 bases line up with TRBD2. The junction had 9 bases not matched to a gene; V was cut back by 2 bases and J by 4 bases. CDR3 length: 16 residues. The germline V gene encodes CDR1 SGHRS and CDR2 YFSETQ. CDR3 sequence: CASSFRRSGPYNEQFF. The DNA for the CDR3 is TGCGCCAGCAGCTTTCGGCGTAGCGGGCCTTACAATGAGCAGTTCTTC. The variable domain in full, with the rest retrieved from reference TRBV5-1 and TRBJ2-1, is KAGVTQTPRYLIKTRGQQVTLSCSPISGHRSVSWYQQTPGQGLQFLFEYFSETQRNKGNFPGRFSGRQFSNSRSEMNVSTLELGDSALYLCASSFRRSGPYNEQFFGPGTRLTVL.

This clonotype was seen ten or more times. The genes are TRBV7-9 and TRBJ2-5; possible D gene TRBD2, 6 bases. Germline lookup yields CDR1 SEHNR and CDR2 FQNEAQ (reference sequence). V lost 6 bases, J lost 1 base, and 15 bases lay in between. The CDR3 is 15 residues long. The CDR3 protein is CASSVSGALQETQYF. CDR3 nucleotides: TGTGCCAGCAGTGTTAGCGGAGCCCTCCAAGAGACCCAGTACTTC.

This clonotype showed up many times. The genes are TRBV6-5 and TRBJ2-1, with TRBD2 matching 9 bases. V was clipped by 1 base and J by 5 bases; unmatched bases: 3. CDR1 is MNHEY, CDR2 SVGAGI, per germline. The CDR3 loop spans 15 amino acids. CDR3: CASSYYSSGNNEQFF. The CDR3 DNA reads TGTGCCAGCAGTTACTATTCTAGCGGGAACAATGAGCAGTTCTTC.

This clonotype was seen once. A much larger clone sits a single nucleotide away, making a read error possible. The chain links TRBV19 to TRBJ1-4; the match to TRBD1 covers 7 bases. The V gene's germline CDR1 is LNHDA and CDR2 SQIVND (reference sequence). The CDR3 spans 15 residues. Trimming at V came to 1 base and at J to 4 bases, leaving 3 bases not matched to a gene. DNA for the CDR3: TGTGCCAGTAGTATAGTGCGGACAGGTAATGAAAAACTGTTTTTT. Amino acid sequence: CASSIVRTGNEKLFF.

This clonotype was counted many times. V and J are TRBV5-6 and TRBJ2-5; a weak D match, TRBD2 (5 bases). V dropped 4 bases and J dropped 7 bases, with 11 bases sitting between them. The CDR3 is made up of 12 amino acids. Germline assignment: CDR1 SGHDT and CDR2 YYEEEE. The CDR3 protein is CASSPNEGTQYF. CDR3 sequence (DNA): TGTGCCAGCAGCCCTAACGAGGGGACCCAGTACTTC.

This clonotype has a count of ten or more. The V call is TRBV20-1, the J call TRBJ2-3; D call uncertain. Germline V lookup: CDR1 DFQATT, CDR2 SNEGSKA (reference sequence). This CDR3 contains 13 residues. V lost 0 bases, J lost 0 bases, and 4 bases lay in between. The CDR3 DNA reads as TGCAGTGCTAGAGACCCTAGCACAGATACGCAGTATTTT. Translation gives CSARDPSTDTQYF.

This clonotype was recorded at least ten times. This chain links TRBV3-1 with TRBJ2-7, with 12 bases fitting TRBD2. The CDR3 runs to 16 residues. Germline V gene lookup returns CDR1 LGHDT and CDR2 YNNKEL (reference sequence). V was pared by 4 bases and J by 7 bases, with 11 bases of the junction left unmatched. Written as DNA, the CDR3 is TGTGCCAGCAGCCTCGGTCAACTAGCGGGAGGCCGGGAGCAGTACTTC. It is translated as CASSLGQLAGGREQYF.

This clonotype was found many times. CDR3 protein: CASSWGSGSSYEQYF. CDR3 nucleotides: TGTGCCAGCAGCTGGGGTAGCGGGAGTAGCTACGAGCAGTACTTC. The chain joins TRBV7-6 to TRBJ2-7, with 9 bases aligning to TRBD2. The CDR3 has 15 residues. Trimming cost V 4 bases and J 3 bases; bases outside gene matches: 7. CDR1 SGHVS and CDR2 FNYEAQ come from the germline V gene.

With regard to this clonotype: Because the CDR3 is missing its conserved closing phenylalanine or tryptophan, this is likely a read error. The DNA is left out, because the CDR3 cannot be placed on it with certainty; the CDR3 is given as TCRdb lists it. The chain has TRBV15 and TRBJ2-7. The CDR3 length equals 14 residues, ends included. Germline CDR1 and CDR2: LNHNV and YYDKDF (reference sequence). CDR3 in amino acids: CATSRDHPTYEQHL.

This clonotype has ten or more counts. The chain is built from TRBV20-1 and TRBJ1-2; 8 nucleotides agree with TRBD1. The V segment lost 4 bases and the J segment 4 bases; nucleotides outside the gene matches: 11. Germline assignment: CDR1 DFQATT and CDR2 SNEGSKA (reference sequence). This CDR3 is 15 amino acids long. Here the CDR3 DNA reads TGCAGTGCTATAGAAGGACAGGGCAAACTCTATGGCTACACCTTC. This gives the protein CSAIEGQGKLYGYTF.

This clonotype was recorded at least ten times. V is TRBV20-1 and J is TRBJ2-1, with D possibly TRBD2 on 6 matching bases. The V gene's germline CDR1 is DFQATT and CDR2 SNEGSKA (reference sequence). Trimming removed 4 bases from V and 5 bases from J, with 9 bases in between. The CDR3 is made up of 12 amino acids. CDR3 in amino acids: CSATSDHNEQFF. For the CDR3, the DNA is TGCAGTGCTACTAGCGACCACAATGAGCAGTTCTTC.

This clonotype was counted ten times or more. The rearrangement links TRBV20-1 to TRBJ2-7; D remains unclear. The CDR3 sequence is 13 residues long. CDR1 is DFQATT and CDR2 is SNEGSKA in the germline V gene (reference sequence). The V gene lost 5 bases and the J gene lost 3 bases, with 14 bases spanning the gap. The DNA for the CDR3 is TGCAGTGCTCTCGGGCGGAGTCGCTACGAGCAGTACTTC. This gives the protein CSALGRSRYEQYF.

This clonotype was detected many times. The rearrangement joins TRBV6-5 to TRBJ1-2; TRBD1 agrees at 11 bases. This CDR3 contains 15 residues. CDR1 is MNHEY and CDR2 is SVGAGI in the germline V gene. The ends lost 7 bases at V and 7 bases at J; junction bases unmatched: 11. The CDR3 DNA follows: TGTGCCAGCACCTCCCTCTGGGGGACAGGGGGTGGCTACACCTTC. It codes for CASTSLWGTGGGYTF.

For this clonotype: A read error may produce the germline difference seen at one junction end. The chain employs TRBV6-5 and TRBJ1-2; tentative D call: TRBD1 (6 bases). The CDR3 sequence is 15 residues long. The germline CDR1 and CDR2 sequences are MNHEY and SVGAGI. The CDR3 loop is CAISYDARMGAGYTF. In nucleotides, the CDR3 is TGTGCCATCAGTTACGATGCTCGAATGGGGGCCGGCTACACCTTC.

The CDR3 region has the DNA TGTGCCAGCGGCCTAGCGGGAGTCAACTACAATGAGCAGTTCTTC. It encodes CASGLAGVNYNEQFF. The gene calls are TRBV27 and TRBJ2-1; TRBD2 aligns across 10 bases. The CDR3 extends over 15 amino acids. V shed 8 bases and J 3 bases; nucleotides not matched to a gene: 7. Per germline, CDR1 MNHEY and CDR2 SMNVEV (reference sequence).

Ten or more counts support this clonotype. V gene TRBV6-6 combines with J gene TRBJ2-3; D uncertain. V lost 5 bases to trimming and J lost 4 bases, with 10 bases between them. Per germline, CDR1 MNHNY and CDR2 SVGAGI (reference sequence). The CDR3 has 13 residues. The CDR3 protein is CASSTRVPDTQYF. CDR3 sequence (DNA): TGTGCCAGCAGTACTCGGGTCCCAGATACGCAGTATTTT.

At least ten counts were recorded for this clonotype. The chain joins TRBV11-3 to TRBJ2-1; TRBD2 matches 8 bases. This CDR3 is 15 amino acids long. From germline, CDR1 is SGHNT and CDR2 YENEEA. Unmatched junction bases numbered 8, after V lost 5 bases and J lost 5 bases. As DNA, the CDR3 is TGTGCCAGCAGCCAGTATCGGGAGGGCGACAATGAGCAGTTCTTC. Protein: CASSQYREGDNEQFF. The complete variable domain, with remaining parts taken from reference TRBV11-3 and TRBJ2-1, reads EAGVVQSPRYKIIEKKQPVAFWCNPISGHNTLYWYLQNLGQGPELLIRYENEEAVDDSQLPKDRFSAERLKGVDSTLKIQPAELGDSAVYLCASSQYREGDNEQFFGPGTRLTVL.

This clonotype came up many times. This chain connects TRBV19 to TRBJ2-3; D gene unclear. CDR1 and CDR2 (germline): LNHDA, SQIVND (reference sequence). V was trimmed by 3 bases and J by 0 bases, leaving 13 bases between them. The CDR3 runs to 16 residues. CDR3: CASSIRGPPSTDTQYF. Written as DNA, the CDR3 is TGTGCCAGTAGTATCAGAGGACCTCCCAGCACAGATACGCAGTATTTT.

This clonotype was seen ten or more times. The chain carries TRBV12-3 or TRBV12-4 and TRBJ2-1; possibly TRBD1 for D (6 bases). The CDR3 extends over 14 amino acids. Trimming pared 3 bases from V and 7 bases from J, leaving 13 bases between. The CDR3 reads CASSFPGQSNEQFF. The CDR3 region has the DNA TGTGCCAGCAGTTTCCCTGGACAGTCTAATGAGCAGTTCTTC.

This clonotype was counted at least ten times. The chain joins TRBV19 to TRBJ2-7, with TRBD2 as a possible D gene (5 bases). This CDR3 has 15 residues. CDR1 LNHDA and CDR2 SQIVND come from the germline V gene (reference sequence). V was clipped by 5 bases and J by 0 bases, with 14 bases between them. The CDR3 nucleotides read TGTGCCAGTAGTCCTCGGGGTCAGATCTCCTACGAGCAGTACTTC. Amino acids: CASSPRGQISYEQYF.

This clonotype has at least ten counts. In DNA, the CDR3 is TGTGCCAGCAGCCCCTGGAATTCACCCCTCCACTTT. As protein: CASSPWNSPLHF. The chain carries TRBV14 and TRBJ1-6; D gene uncertain. The germline V and J ends were trimmed by 4 bases and 7 bases, with 5 bases remaining between them. There are 12 residues in the CDR3. Germline V CDR1 and CDR2: SGHDN, FVKESK.

This clonotype came up many times. The V call is TRBV4-1, the J call TRBJ2-7; either TRBD1 or TRBD2 may fit D (6 bases each). The V gene lost 3 bases and the J gene lost 2 bases, with 11 bases spanning the gap. Germline values: CDR1 MGHRA, CDR2 YSYEKL. This CDR3 is built from 14 residues. The CDR3 bases are TGCGCCAGCAGCCAGGAGGGGGAACCCTACGAGCAGTACTTC. As protein: CASSQEGEPYEQYF.

This clonotype has a count of ten or more. The chain carries TRBV15 and TRBJ2-1; 9 bases match TRBD2. The CDR3 has 17 amino acids. Germline values: CDR1 LNHNV, CDR2 YYDKDF (reference sequence). Trimming cost V 7 bases and J 2 bases; bases outside gene matches: 12. The CDR3 nucleotides read TGTGCCACCAATGGACTAGCGATGGGAGGGGCCTACAATGAGCAGTTCTTC. This sequence encodes CATNGLAMGGAYNEQFF.

As to this clonotype: Germline and junction disagree at one end, which may indicate a read error. The V and J genes are TRBV10-3 and TRBJ2-7; D is unclear. The length of the CDR3 is 11 residues. CDR1 ENHRY and CDR2 SYGVKD come from the germline V gene. CDR3 sequence (DNA): TGTGCCATCAGTGACTCCCTAAAGCAATACTTC. Encoded protein: CAISDSLKQYF.

The rearrangement links TRBV7-9 to TRBJ2-3, with TRBD1 as a possible D gene (5 bases). The CDR3 consists of 18 residues. With 5 bases removed from V and 6 bases from J, the gap between germline ends came to 27 bases. Germline V gene lookup returns CDR1 SEHNR and CDR2 FQNEAQ (reference sequence). The CDR3 protein is CASSPLGSTGPAGDTQYF. The CDR3 DNA sequence: TGTGCCAGCAGCCCCTTAGGGTCCACCGGACCCGCAGGGGATACGCAGTATTTT.

This clonotype was counted many times. The gene calls are TRBV20-1 and TRBJ1-5; TRBD1 might be the D (5 bases). Germline V gene lookup returns CDR1 DFQATT and CDR2 SNEGSKA (reference sequence). CDR3 length: 14 amino acids. Trimming took off 5 bases at V and 3 bases at J, with 14 bases between the two ends. In DNA form, the CDR3 reads TGCAGTGCTCCCTCCGGGACCAACAATCAGCCCCAGCATTTT. Protein product: CSAPSGTNNQPQHF.

This clonotype has at least ten counts. The V and J genes are TRBV7-8 and TRBJ1-3; a possible D gene is TRBD1 (6 bases). The germline V and J ends were trimmed by 5 bases and 4 bases, with 15 bases remaining between them. CDR1 is SGHVS, CDR2 FQNEAQ, per germline. CDR3 length: 15 amino acids. CDR3 nucleotide sequence: TGTGCCAGCAGCCTTACGGGGGCTAGAGGAAACACCATATATTTT. Its translation: CASSLTGARGNTIYF.